Each of the 9 T cell receptor beta chains below was sequenced from the same sample in a study of T-cell memory formation after mild COVID-19 (dated by TCRdb to 2020 to 2022). The method was 5' RACE. Sequencing used an Illumina NovaSeq 6000. Starting from the raw public reads, TCRdb applied fastp trimming at Q25, assembled clones with MiXCR and retained in-frame beta chains. Rows with a matching CDR3 protein are joined into one entry that keeps the most common DNA and genes. The sample table contains a few hundred thousand distinct CDR3 sequences; only one count was recorded for approximately 16% of them. The ten most abundant clones make up roughly 21% of the sample. The source material was PBMCs or a T cell subset sorted from them (not recorded which). The receptors were gathered from a man younger than 35 who had mild COVID-19 (a few samples of this study predate the infection). The sample titles of this study are shuffled in the database, so cell type and time point are left out; the donor was told from shared clones.

This chain connects TRBV5-5 to TRBJ2-3; TRBD1 matches at 7 bases. Germline V gene lookup returns CDR1 SGHKS and CDR2 YYEKEE (reference sequence). The CDR3 spans 15 residues. V trimming: 2 bases; J trimming: 0 bases; junction bases outside the gene matches: 3. CDR3 DNA: TGTGCCAGCAGCTTATCGGGACAGAGCACAGATACGCAGTATTTT. This sequence encodes CASSLSGQSTDTQYF.

The J gene is TRBJ2-2, the V gene TRBV7-9; D not certain. The CDR3 is 12 residues long. CDR1 and CDR2 from the germline V gene are SEHNR and FQNEAQ (reference sequence). The germline V and J ends were trimmed by 5 bases and 7 bases, with 8 bases remaining between them. Here the CDR3 DNA reads TGTGCCAGCAGCGCCCGCAACGGGGAGCTGTTTTTT. This gives the protein CASSARNGELFF.

This clonotype was counted many times. The chain combines TRBV5-1 with TRBJ2-2; D may be TRBD2 (6 bases). V gave up 4 bases and J gave up 1 base, with 14 bases separating them. CDR3 length: 16 amino acids. Germline values: CDR1 SGHRS, CDR2 YFSETQ. CDR3 residues: CASSPRGSGNTGELFF. The CDR3 bases are TGCGCCAGCAGCCCTCGGGGTAGCGGGAACACCGGGGAGCTGTTTTTT.

The chain has TRBV12-3 or TRBV12-4 and TRBJ2-2, with D perhaps TRBD1 (6 bases). The CDR3 consists of 14 residues. Trimming shortened V by 8 bases and J by 1 base, and 11 bases separated the two germline ends. The CDR3 nucleotides read TGTGCCAGCGAGGGGGTCTGGAACACCGGGGAGCTGTTTTTT. Encoded protein: CASEGVWNTGELFF.

This rearrangement joins TRBV7-9 to TRBJ2-7, with 8 nucleotides matching TRBD1. The CDR3 contains 15 residues. CDR1 SEHNR and CDR2 FQNEAQ come from the germline V gene (reference sequence). The J segment lost 6 bases and the V segment lost 2 bases, leaving 9 bases of the junction unmatched. The CDR3 DNA reads TGTGCCAGCAGCTTAAGGGGCAGGGGGCACGGCGAGCAGTACTTC. This gives the protein CASSLRGRGHGEQYF.

The chain is built from TRBV5-1 and TRBJ2-3; the D gene is possibly TRBD1 (6 bases). From germline, CDR1 is SGHRS and CDR2 YFSETQ. Trimming pared 2 bases from V and 0 bases from J, leaving 13 bases between. This CDR3 has 16 residues. CDR3 protein: CASSLRTVTSTDTQYF. As DNA, the CDR3 is TGCGCCAGCAGCTTAAGGACAGTTACTAGCACAGATACGCAGTATTTT.

This clonotype was counted only a few times. The chain recombines TRBV6-2 or TRBV6-3 with TRBJ2-5; no clear D gene. V lost 2 bases and J 5 bases, leaving 12 bases between the germline ends. CDR1 and CDR2 from the germline V gene are MNHEY and SVGEGT. The CDR3 consists of 14 residues. CDR3 coding DNA: TGTGCCAGCAGTTACGTTGGTCCCCGGGAGACCCAGTACTTC. Its protein product is CASSYVGPRETQYF.

This clonotype turned up a few times. This chain uses TRBV5-1 with TRBJ1-2; D not certain. The CDR3 is made up of 14 amino acids. Trimming shortened V by 0 bases and J by 3 bases, and 9 bases separated the two germline ends. CDR1 SGHRS and CDR2 YFSETQ come from the germline V gene. CDR3 nucleotides: TGCGCCAGCAGCTTGGGGGCCAATGACTATGGCTACACCTTC. Amino acid sequence: CASSLGANDYGYTF. Together with reference TRBV5-1 and TRBJ1-2, the CDR3 gives the full variable domain: KAGVTQTPRYLIKTRGQQVTLSCSPISGHRSVSWYQQTPGQGLQFLFEYFSETQRNKGNFPGRFSGRQFSNSRSEMNVSTLELGDSALYLCASSLGANDYGYTFGSGTRLTVV.

The chain has TRBV5-1 and TRBJ1-1, with TRBD1 matching over 7 bases. The CDR3 extends over 13 amino acids. The J segment lost 7 bases and the V segment lost 2 bases, leaving 5 bases of the junction unmatched. The germline V gene has CDR1 SGHRS and CDR2 YFSETQ. Written as DNA, the CDR3 is TGCGCCAGCAGCTTACAGGGGCTTCATGAAGCTTTCTTT. Protein product: CASSLQGLHEAFF.